These 24 T cell receptor beta chains share one sample of origin, sequenced in a study of T cells in Graves' hyperthyroidism and ophthalmopathy (dated by TCRdb to about 2019). The library was produced with multiplex PCR. The instrument was an Illumina HiSeq 2000. The TCR beta CDR3 regions were amplified from RNA transcripts. The first round of RT-PCR for the TCR CDR3 was performed with the HTBI primer set and the Qiagen OneStep RT-PCR kit. The public reads were reanalyzed by TCRdb: fastp trimming at Q25, MiXCR alignment, in-frame beta chains only. Each record represents a unique CDR3 protein, reported with the most common genes and DNA among its rows. The sample data list around 300,000 distinct CDR3 sequences, and approximately 15% of these were observed just once. Of the sample, roughly 25% is held by the ten largest clones. Sequencing used blood. The receptors derive from a woman aged 30 to 39 with Graves' hyperthyroidism.

This clonotype was seen only a few times. The chain links TRBV3-1 to TRBJ1-1; perhaps TRBD1 as D (5 bases). The CDR3 extends over 14 amino acids. In germline, CDR1 is LGHDT, CDR2 YNNKEL (reference sequence). Trimming pared 2 bases from V and 4 bases from J, leaving 11 bases between. This CDR3 reads CASSQTVGGTEAFF. In nucleotides, the CDR3 is TGTGCCAGCAGCCAAACAGTTGGGGGCACTGAAGCTTTCTTT.

This clonotype occurred many times. This chain uses TRBV6-1 with TRBJ2-1, with D tentatively TRBD1 or TRBD2 (5 bases each). This CDR3 is built from 13 residues. V shed 6 bases and J shed 6 bases, with 12 bases lying between them. The V gene's germline CDR1 is MNHNS and CDR2 SASEGT. CDR3 residues: CASSPRDRNEQFF. The CDR3 nucleotides are TGTGCCAGCAGCCCCCGGGACCGCAATGAGCAGTTCTTC.

In this sample, this clonotype turned up many times. This sequence joins TRBV6-1 and TRBJ1-3; no firm D call. The germline CDR1 and CDR2 sequences are MNHNS and SASEGT. Trimming removed 5 bases at V and 10 bases at J, with 9 bases between. The CDR3 runs to 11 residues. The DNA of the CDR3 is TGTGCCAGCAGTTTTGGCCGGACCATATATTTT. Amino acids: CASSFGRTIYF.

This clonotype has ten or more counts. The chain carries TRBV12-3 or TRBV12-4 and TRBJ1-5, with D perhaps matching TRBD1 (5 bases). Trimming pared 11 bases from V and 2 bases from J, leaving 16 bases between. The CDR3 is 14 residues long. As DNA, the CDR3 is TGTGCCCGCCGAGTTCAGGGAGGCAATCAGCCCCAGCATTTT. Translating gives CARRVQGGNQPQHF.

The table lists this clonotype with many counts. The chain uses TRBV20-1 and TRBJ2-1; 7 nucleotides line up with TRBD2. CDR1 is DFQATT, CDR2 SNEGSKA, per germline (reference sequence). The CDR3 is 14 residues long. J lost 0 bases, V lost 6 bases, and 5 bases had no gene match. The DNA of the CDR3 is TGCAGTGCGAAAGCGGGACCCTCCTACAATGAGCAGTTCTTC. Translating it yields CSAKAGPSYNEQFF.

The chain combines TRBV9 with TRBJ1-1; TRBD1 matches at 9 bases. Looked up from germline, CDR1 is SGDLS and CDR2 is YYNGEE. CDR3 size: 15 residues. V lost 2 bases, J lost 5 bases, and 7 bases stayed unmatched. Written as DNA, the CDR3 is TGTGCCAGCAGCGTGGGGACAGGGACGGGGACTGAAGCTTTCTTT. It yields the protein CASSVGTGTGTEAFF.

V gene TRBV5-1 combines with J gene TRBJ1-1; D gene unclear. The CDR3 extends over 18 amino acids. The V and J ends lost 4 bases and 0 bases respectively, with 22 bases between them. Germline CDR1 and CDR2: SGHRS and YFSETQ. CDR3 sequence: CASSTGARYRFLNTEAFF. CDR3 in DNA: TGCGCCAGCAGCACGGGCGCCAGGTACCGATTTTTGAACACTGAAGCTTTCTTT.

The table lists this clonotype with many counts. The V and J genes are TRBV20-1 and TRBJ1-1; the match to TRBD1 covers 7 bases. CDR3 length equals 15 residues. Trimming at V came to 0 bases and at J to 1 base, leaving 5 bases not matched to a gene. From germline, CDR1 is DFQATT and CDR2 SNEGSKA (reference sequence). The CDR3 sequence is CSARDSGTANTEAFF. In nucleotides, the CDR3 is TGCAGTGCTAGAGACTCCGGGACAGCGAACACTGAAGCTTTCTTT.

In this sample, this clonotype turned up many times. CDR3 DNA sequence: TGCAGTGCTAAAAACCGGGGCACTGAAGCTTTCTTT. It specifies CSAKNRGTEAFF. The chain recombines TRBV20-1 with TRBJ1-1; D not resolved. This CDR3 spans 12 amino acids. V was clipped by 4 bases and J by 4 bases, with 10 bases between them. Germline V gene data show CDR1 as DFQATT and CDR2 as SNEGSKA (reference sequence).

This clonotype was seen repeatedly, ten times or more. As DNA, the CDR3 is TGCAGTGGTGGGGGTGGAGGTATAGGCAAGAACACTGAAGCTTTCTTT. This translates into CSGGGGGIGKNTEAFF. The chain uses TRBV20-1 and TRBJ1-1, with D possibly TRBD1 on 5 matching bases. The CDR3 runs to 16 residues. V was shortened by 7 bases and J by 1 base, with 22 bases between the two germline ends. Germline values: CDR1 DFQATT, CDR2 SNEGSKA (reference sequence).

The V gene is TRBV20-1, the J gene TRBJ2-7; possible D gene TRBD2, 6 bases. The germline V gene has CDR1 DFQATT and CDR2 SNEGSKA (reference sequence). V shed 5 bases and J shed 0 bases, with 17 bases lying between them. The CDR3 has 15 residues. The chain's CDR3 is CSAGALARGSYEQYF. Here the CDR3 DNA reads TGCAGTGCTGGGGCTCTCGCGCGGGGCTCCTACGAGCAGTACTTC.

The chain joins TRBV28 to TRBJ2-7; D not resolved. Germline V CDR1 and CDR2: MDHEN, SYDVKM. Deletions cut 5 bases from V and 2 bases from J, with 13 bases between. This CDR3 contains 14 residues. This CDR3 reads CASSPQVGPYEQYF. The CDR3 DNA reads as TGTGCCAGCAGTCCGCAGGTCGGGCCCTACGAGCAGTACTTC.

This chain uses TRBV7-8 with TRBJ2-7; D may be TRBD1 (7 bases). This CDR3 contains 15 residues. Trimming cost V 4 bases and J 4 bases, with 17 bases left between them. The germline gives CDR1 SGHVS, CDR2 FQNEAQ. The CDR3 sequence is CASSYRPTGRYEQYF. CDR3 sequence (DNA): TGTGCCAGCAGCTACCGCCCGACAGGGAGGTACGAGCAGTACTTC. The whole variable domain, filled in from reference TRBV7-8 and TRBJ2-7, reads GAGVSQSPRYKVAKRGQDVALRCDPISGHVSLFWYQQALGQGPEFLTYFQNEAQLDKSGLPSDRFFAERPEGSVSTLKIQRTQQEDSAVYLCASSYRPTGRYEQYFGPGTRLTVT.

The V and J genes are TRBV27 and TRBJ2-3, with no clear D. Germline V gene data show CDR1 as MNHEY and CDR2 as SMNVEV (reference sequence). The CDR3 spans 16 residues. V lost 5 bases and J lost 1, with 16 bases in between. CDR3 in DNA: TGTGCCAGCAGTACCCCTCTAAATACCGGCACAGATACGCAGTATTTT. Encoded protein: CASSTPLNTGTDTQYF.

This clonotype was recorded at least ten times. A single base separates this from a much larger clone, so it may be a read error. This rearrangement joins TRBV29-1 to TRBJ1-1; TRBD1 is a possible D gene (5 bases). This CDR3 contains 15 residues. Germline CDR1 is SQVTM and CDR2 is ANQGSEA. CDR3 residues: CSAPRAAGMNAEAFF. CDR3 sequence (DNA): TGCAGCGCGCCCAGGGCGGCGGGCATGAACGCTGAAGCTTTCTTT.

The gene calls are TRBV15 and TRBJ1-6; D is ambiguous. The CDR3 is made up of 17 amino acids. Germline V gene data show CDR1 as LNHNV and CDR2 as YYDKDF (reference sequence). The V end was cut by 3 bases, the J end by 0 bases, with 12 bases between. CDR3 in amino acids: CATSRNLGSSYNSPLHF. CDR3 bases: TGTGCCACCAGCAGGAACCTAGGAAGCTCCTATAATTCACCCCTCCACTTT. Complete variable domain (other parts from reference TRBV15 and TRBJ1-6): DAMVIQNPRYQVTQFGKPVTLSCSQTLNHNVMYWYQQKSSQAPKLLFHYYDKDFNNEADTPDNFQSRRPNTSFCFLDIRSPGLGDTAMYLCATSRNLGSSYNSPLHFGNGTRLTVT.

This clonotype showed up just a few times. The chain employs TRBV20-1 and TRBJ1-5; D may be TRBD1 (5 bases). The V gene's germline CDR1 is DFQATT and CDR2 SNEGSKA (reference sequence). This CDR3 spans 16 amino acids. Trimming left V 6 bases short and J 1 base short, with 19 bases between. This CDR3 reads CSAGGGDGSSNQPQHF. The CDR3 region has the DNA TGCAGTGCGGGTGGGGGGGACGGTTCGAGCAATCAGCCCCAGCATTTT.

This clonotype occurred a few times. The chain carries TRBV6-2 or TRBV6-3 and TRBJ1-4; no clear D. The germline V gene encodes CDR1 MNHEY and CDR2 SVGEGT. The CDR3 covers 16 residues. Trimming removed 5 bases from V and 6 bases from J, with 19 bases in between. CDR3 sequence: CASSHPPGKWDEKLFF. CDR3 DNA: TGTGCCAGCAGTCACCCACCGGGAAAGTGGGATGAAAAACTGTTTTTT.

This clonotype has at least ten counts. The chain carries TRBV10-3 and TRBJ2-7; D might be TRBD1 (6 bases). V dropped 6 bases and J dropped 2 bases, with 11 bases sitting between them. The CDR3 loop spans 13 amino acids. From germline, CDR1 is ENHRY and CDR2 SYGVKD. CDR3 in DNA: TGTGCCATCAGCCGACAGGAGACCTACGAGCAGTACTTC. The encoded protein is CAISRQETYEQYF.

The V call is TRBV10-3, the J call TRBJ1-4; D is perhaps TRBD1 (5 bases). Trimming removed 8 bases from V and 0 bases from J, with 13 bases in between. The CDR3 totals 15 residues. Germline V gene data show CDR1 as ENHRY and CDR2 as SYGVKD. This chain's CDR3 is CAIGATVSTNEKLFF. CDR3 DNA: TGTGCCATCGGGGCCACAGTGTCAACTAATGAAAAACTGTTTTTT.

The rearrangement uses TRBV9 and TRBJ1-4; 7 bases agree with TRBD1. Germline CDR1 and CDR2: SGDLS and YYNGEE. The V and J ends lost 0 bases and 4 bases, in that order; junction bases with no gene match: 6. This CDR3 is 16 amino acids long. The CDR3, as DNA: TGTGCCAGCAGCGTAGCCCCGACAGGGATTAATGAAAAACTGTTTTTT. It codes for CASSVAPTGINEKLFF.

The rearrangement links TRBV5-1 to TRBJ2-2; D remains unclear. This CDR3 has 15 residues. Per the germline V gene, CDR1 is SGHRS and CDR2 is YFSETQ. Trimming stripped 5 bases from V and 3 bases from J, with 14 bases between. The CDR3 protein is CASRRRTVDTGELFF. For the CDR3, the DNA is TGCGCCAGCAGAAGGCGGACGGTCGACACCGGGGAGCTGTTTTTT.

The CDR3 here is CASSGGPKNEKLFF. CDR3 DNA: TGTGCCAGCAGCGGCGGACCGAAAAATGAAAAACTGTTTTTT. The chain has TRBV5-6 and TRBJ1-4; unclear D gene. V was trimmed by 4 bases and J by 5 bases, leaving 12 bases between them. From germline, CDR1 is SGHDT and CDR2 YYEEEE. This CDR3 is 14 amino acids long.

This clonotype was picked up many times. The chain employs TRBV28 and TRBJ2-5, with D unclear. Trimming shortened V by 3 bases and J by 3 bases, and 8 bases separated the two germline ends. The CDR3 runs to 13 residues. Per germline, CDR1 MDHEN and CDR2 SYDVKM. DNA of the CDR3: TGTGCCAGCAGTTTGTCCCGAGAAGAGACCCAGTACTTC. Amino acids: CASSLSREETQYF.